This entry describes one T cell receptor beta chain. This specimen comes from a study of blood T cell repertoires in COVID-19. At the level of the study: The samples span acute and convalescent COVID-19 from the United States, Italy and Spain. Nucleic acid was either cDNA or gDNA, and it came from T cells, B-cell-depleted T cells, or PBMCs.

This CDR3 region has 15 residues. Looked up from germline, CDR1 is LGHDT and CDR2 is YNNKEL (reference sequence). The trim removed 5 bases at V and 6 bases at J, leaving 9 bases unmatched. Authors' analysis steps: Researchers report that nucleated cell counts were estimated from reference gene primer amplification. Generated by immunoSEQ multiplex PCR, the TCRdb table keeps only in-frame clones and is missing some. V and J calls and clone size are given by that table; D and trimming were obtained from the DNA. The data show 150,000 to 200,000 clones, approximately 87% seen once. The chain carries TRBV3-1 (or the pseudogene TRBV3-2) and TRBJ1-2, with 10 positions matching TRBD1. This clonotype was sampled from a woman in her seventies with acute or convalescent COVID-19. Sample: peripheral blood. The CDR3 loop is CASSSPMTGGNGYTF. The CDR3 DNA reads as TGTGCCAGCAGCTCCCCCATGACAGGGGGCAATGGCTACACCTTC.